This TCR beta chain was observed in a study of blood T cell repertoires in COVID-19. Across the whole study: Sources were T cells, B-cell-depleted T cells, or PBMCs; the material itself was cDNA or gDNA.

As originally analysed: By means of reference gene primer amplification, nucleated cell counts were estimated. Sequencing used immunoSEQ multiplex PCR; TCRdb keeps in-frame clones, though not all of them. V and J calls and clone size are given by that table; D and trimming were obtained from the DNA. Among over 120,000 clones listed, about 89% were seen once. Sample: PBMCs or T cells enriched from blood (not recorded which). This clonotype originated in a man in his 60s who had recovered from COVID-19.

Here the CDR3 DNA reads TGTGCCAGCAGTCCGATGACAGACGAGCAGTTCTTC. Its protein product is CASSPMTDEQFF. J is TRBJ2-1 and V is TRBV28; TRBD1 might be the D (5 bases). The V end lost 5 bases, the J end lost 10 bases, and 12 bases lay between the germline ends. Per germline, CDR1 MDHEN and CDR2 SYDVKM. This CDR3 is built from 12 residues. Looking up the rest from reference TRBV28 and TRBJ2-1 gives the full variable domain: DVKVTQSSRYLVKRTGEKVFLECVQDMDHENMFWYRQDPGLGLRLIYFSYDVKMKEKGDIPEGYSVSREKKERFSLILESASTNQTSMYLCASSPMTDEQFFGPGTRLTVL.